The TCR beta chain described here comes from a study of shared clonotypes between healthy human individuals. The study, taken as a whole, reports: Depth of sequencing was expected to influence donor clonotype sharing.

V gave up 6 bases and J gave up 4 bases, with 7 bases separating them. Germline V gives CDR1 DFQATT, CDR2 SNEGSKA (reference sequence). The CDR3 loop spans 11 amino acids. This clone appeared once. No antigen is known for it. CD45RA+ naive and CD45RA-negative memory subsets were separated from CD4+ cells. Authors' processing steps: ImmunoSEQ supplied junction-only sequences lacking quality scores, so filtering was different. The repertoire was sequenced with immunoSEQ multiplex PCR; TCRdb's copy has only in-frame clones and lacks some. That table is the source of V, J and clone size, and D and trimming were worked out from the DNA. The table has some 680,000 clones, around four fifths seen once.

This TCR derives from a woman aged 30 to 39 in good health. The J gene is TRBJ1-3, the V gene TRBV20-1, with a tentative D call TRBD1 (5 bases). The specimen was memory CD4+ T cells sorted from blood. The subset is: CD45RA-negative fraction. The CDR3 region is CSARTGNTIYF. CDR3 sequence (DNA): TGCAGTGCCCGGACAGGAAACACCATATATTTT.